Shown below are 8 T cell receptor beta chains from a single sample sequenced in a study of T cells in Graves' hyperthyroidism and ophthalmopathy. Amplification yielded TCR beta CDR3 regions, with RNA transcripts as the source. The primer set for the first-round RT-PCR of the TCR CDR3 was HTBI. In TCRdb, the multiplex PCR reads were re-called with MiXCR into one record per CDR3 protein. In the table there are fewer than 700,000 distinct CDR3 sequences, roughly 16% of which are singletons. Sequencing was carried out using blood. All receptors derive from a woman in her twenties or thirties with Graves' hyperthyroidism.

The rearrangement uses TRBV2 and TRBJ2-3; no firm D call. CDR1 and CDR2 from the germline V gene are SNHLY and FYNNEI. V was trimmed by 8 bases and J by 2 bases, leaving 8 bases between them. CDR3 length: 12 residues. The CDR3 DNA follows: TGTGCCAGCCGAGTTGTCACAGATACGCAGTATTTT. Translation: CASRVVTDTQYF.

This clonotype was seen ten or more times. The V call is TRBV27, the J call TRBJ1-4; D gene unclear. V lost 3 bases to trimming and J lost 9 bases, with 5 bases between them. CDR3 size: 11 residues. The germline V gene has CDR1 MNHEY and CDR2 SMNVEV (reference sequence). This chain's CDR3 is CASSLTQKLFF. The CDR3 DNA reads as TGTGCCAGCAGTTTGACCCAAAAACTGTTTTTT.

This clonotype was observed many times. V usage is TRBV18 and J usage is TRBJ2-4; possible D gene TRBD2, 6 bases. This CDR3 is built from 15 residues. V lost 1 base and J lost 5, with 12 bases in between. Germline V gene lookup returns CDR1 KGHSH and CDR2 LQKENI. The CDR3 reads CASSPLSTGENIQYF. CDR3 nucleotides: TGTGCCAGCTCACCACTGAGTACGGGGGAAAACATTCAGTACTTC.

This clonotype was found many times. The rearrangement joins TRBV29-1 to TRBJ2-1; D perhaps matches TRBD2 (5 bases). The CDR3 is 17 residues long. With 6 bases removed from V and 8 bases from J, the gap between germline ends came to 29 bases. Germline loops: CDR1 SQVTM, CDR2 ANQGSEA. The CDR3 is CSVSLARSGRGADEQFF. CDR3 DNA sequence: TGCAGCGTCTCACTCGCTAGATCCGGACGGGGAGCCGATGAGCAGTTCTTC.

The rearrangement links TRBV5-5 to TRBJ2-2, with 9 bases that match TRBD2. V lost 0 bases, J lost 4 bases, and 4 bases stayed unmatched. This CDR3 contains 16 residues. Germline loops: CDR1 SGHKS, CDR2 YYEKEE (reference sequence). Here the CDR3 DNA reads TGTGCCAGCAGCTTGGCGGCTAGCGGGATCACCGGGGAGCTGTTTTTT. Its translation: CASSLAASGITGELFF.

V and J are TRBV19 and TRBJ2-1; D is unclear. Germline V gene data show CDR1 as LNHDA and CDR2 as SQIVND (reference sequence). V lost 4 bases and J lost 2, with 9 bases in between. The CDR3 has 14 amino acids. CDR3 nucleotide sequence: TGTGCCAGTAGTAGGATCACAGCCTACAATGAGCAGTTCTTC. Protein product: CASSRITAYNEQFF.

Only a few counts were recorded for this clonotype. The chain is built from TRBV10-3 and TRBJ2-3; 8 bases are a match to TRBD1. In germline, CDR1 is ENHRY, CDR2 SYGVKD. V shed 10 bases and J 4 bases; nucleotides not matched to a gene: 7. The CDR3 contains 13 residues. CDR3 nucleotides: TGTGCCACCCTGACAGGGGCTGCAGATACGCAGTATTTT. Translated: CATLTGAADTQYF.

Comment on this clonotype: Being one base from a much bigger clone, this may be a read error. This chain connects TRBV7-2 to TRBJ2-1; 8 bases are shared with TRBD2. V was pared by 1 base and J by 5 bases, with 10 bases of the junction left unmatched. This CDR3 is built from 17 residues. Germline V CDR1 and CDR2: SGHTA, FQGNSA. The CDR3 sequence: CASSLEGREDNHNEQFF. The CDR3 DNA is TGTGCCAGCAGCTTAGAGGGGCGGGAGGACAATCACAATGAGCAGTTCTTC.